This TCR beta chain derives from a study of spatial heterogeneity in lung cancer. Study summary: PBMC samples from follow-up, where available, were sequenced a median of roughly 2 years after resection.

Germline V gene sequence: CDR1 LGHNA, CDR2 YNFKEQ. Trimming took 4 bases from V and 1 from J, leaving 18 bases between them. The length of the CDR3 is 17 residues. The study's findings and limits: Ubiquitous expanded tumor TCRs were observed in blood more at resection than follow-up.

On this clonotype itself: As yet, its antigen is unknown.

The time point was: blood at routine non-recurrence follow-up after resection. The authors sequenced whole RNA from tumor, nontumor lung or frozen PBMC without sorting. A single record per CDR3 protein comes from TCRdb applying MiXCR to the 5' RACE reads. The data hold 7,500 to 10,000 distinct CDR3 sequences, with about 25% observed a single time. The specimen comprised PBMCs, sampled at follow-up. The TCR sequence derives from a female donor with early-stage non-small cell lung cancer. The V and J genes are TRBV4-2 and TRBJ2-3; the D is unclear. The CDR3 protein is CASSRKGTEPGTDTQYF. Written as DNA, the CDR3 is TGTGCCAGCAGCCGGAAGGGCACAGAACCAGGCACAGATACGCAGTATTTT.